This T cell receptor (beta chain) was sequenced for a study of prognosis after radiotherapy for stage I lung cancer. The wider study: Operability status for all non-small cell lung cancer patients was recorded as medically inoperable.

The genomic DNA TCR beta CDR3 region underwent two rounds of multiplex PCR. With primers specific to each TRBV and TRBJ gene, the first-round PCR was performed. TCRdb analysed the multiplex PCR reads with MiXCR anew, one entry per CDR3 protein. The data contain about 14,000 distinct CDR3 sequences, less than 45% of them singletons. Findings and limits, study-wide: Unique TCR clone counts fell after stereotactic body radiation therapy, median 10,088 versus 6,861. Divergent TRBV and TRBJ gene usage has reportedly been observed between patients with and without metastases.

The patients, a group without prior chemotherapy, radiotherapy or other malignancies, were all node-negative on CT and PET/CT. The table lists this clonotype with many counts. Its specificity is unknown. The CDR3 runs 21 residues. The germline gives CDR1 SEHNR, CDR2 FQNEAQ (reference sequence). Trimming took 5 bases from V and 4 from J, leaving 32 bases between them. Sequenced material: PBMCs, taken before or after stereotactic body radiation therapy (not recorded which). The sequence was collected from a donor of 50 years or more with non-small cell lung cancer. The V and J genes are TRBV7-9 and TRBJ2-2; tentatively, D is TRBD2 (5 bases). This CDR3 reads CASSTPALNGLAPTRTGELFF. CDR3 bases: TGTGCCAGCAGCACACCCGCCCTAAACGGTTTAGCGCCGACTCGCACCGGGGAGCTGTTTTTT.